This T cell receptor beta chain came from a study of neurological immune-mediated disorders. Study observations and caveats: HTLV-1-associated myelopathy had the most TCR clonal expansion, while multiple sclerosis had the least, a level that fell below healthy controls.

As for the cDNA, it was generated by 5'RACE with 10-nucleotide random UMIs. Every sequencing run generated over 180 million TCR-beta sequences from 15-18 subjects. MiXCR was run by TCRdb on the 5' RACE reads, yielding one entry per CDR3 protein. In the table there are about 84,000 distinct CDR3 sequences, 10% of which are singletons. Where libraries were unsorted, they were derived from 2 million PBMCs stored at -80 degrees C. This CDR3 has 18 amino acids. CDR1 SEHNR and CDR2 FQNEAQ come from the germline V gene (reference sequence). With V trimmed by 1 base and J by 2 bases, 10 bases remained unmatched. This clonotype has a count of ten or more. Its antigen remains unknown.

This rearrangement joins TRBV7-9 to TRBJ2-1, with 8 bases matching TRBD2. The sample comprised PBMCs. The sequence came from a man in his forties in good health. CDR3 coding DNA: TGTGCCAGCAGCTTAGACGGTTTCGGGGGGGCACCCTACAATGAGCAGTTCTTC. Amino acids: CASSLDGFGGAPYNEQFF.